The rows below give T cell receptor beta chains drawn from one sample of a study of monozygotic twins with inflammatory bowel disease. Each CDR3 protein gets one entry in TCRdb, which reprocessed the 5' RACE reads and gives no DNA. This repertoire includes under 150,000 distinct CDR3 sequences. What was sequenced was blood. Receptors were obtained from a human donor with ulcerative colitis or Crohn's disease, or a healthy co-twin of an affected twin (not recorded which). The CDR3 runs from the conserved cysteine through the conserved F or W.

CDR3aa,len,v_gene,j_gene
CSVEVSVVWITDTQYF,16,TRBV29-1,TRBJ2-3
CASSGGLNQPQHF,13,TRBV18,TRBJ1-5
CATSDDRTRQETQYF,15,TRBV24-1,TRBJ2-5
CASSSGQGATEAFF,14,TRBV5-1,TRBJ1-1
CASSLRPGALYEQYF,15,TRBV5-6,TRBJ2-7
CASSPLQWGNQETQYF,16,TRBV5-1,TRBJ2-5
CASSQPVTYEQYF,13,TRBV7-2,TRBJ2-7
CSARDRPGTSGVQTAETQYF,20,TRBV20-1,TRBJ2-5
CASSPTSDTQYF,12,TRBV19,TRBJ2-3
CASSFPGQWGSDTQYF,16,TRBV7-9,TRBJ2-3
CASSIGSRGNQPQHF,15,TRBV19,TRBJ1-5
CASSPRTGTSGSASYEQYF,19,TRBV5-1,TRBJ2-7
CASSLGVLGLAGFQETQYF,19,TRBV11-2,TRBJ2-5
CSAITGDSRNIQYF,14,TRBV20-1,TRBJ2-4
CASSLLWDQIGSPLHF,16,TRBV27,TRBJ1-6